The 23 T cell receptor beta chains below were found in one sample sequenced in a study of T cells in Graves' hyperthyroidism and ophthalmopathy (dated by TCRdb to between 2018 and 2021). Preparation of the library involved multiplex PCR. TCRdb records Illumina HiSeq 2000 as the sequencer. Amplification of TCR beta CDR3 regions was carried out from RNA transcripts. A first-round RT-PCR of the TCR CDR3 used the HTBI primer set with the Qiagen OneStep RT-PCR kit. TCRdb applied fastp at Q25 and MiXCR to the public reads, then kept only in-frame beta chains. Identical CDR3 protein sequences are pooled into one entry, listed with their most common genes and DNA. The sample table holds roughly 520,000 distinct CDR3 sequences, of which 24% were seen once. The top ten clones comprise about 11% of the sample. The sequenced sample consisted of blood. The receptors here all came from a woman aged 25-40 years with Graves' ophthalmopathy.

This clonotype appeared many times. This chain connects TRBV6-1 to TRBJ1-1; no clear D gene. V gave up 3 bases and J gave up 0 bases, with 8 bases separating them. CDR3 size: 14 residues. Germline V gene sequence: CDR1 MNHNS, CDR2 SASEGT. The CDR3 DNA reads TGTGCCAGCAGTGAGCCGGGAGTGAACACTGAAGCTTTCTTT. Translating it yields CASSEPGVNTEAFF.

This clonotype appeared many times. V gene TRBV7-2 combines with J gene TRBJ1-2, with D perhaps matching TRBD1 (6 bases). CDR3 length equals 12 residues. Germline V gives CDR1 SGHTA, CDR2 FQGNSA. The V gene lost 11 bases and the J gene lost 7 bases, with 17 bases spanning the gap. The CDR3 coding sequence is TGTGCCGGTGGACAGCCAGGGCTTGGCTACACCTTC. Its translation is CAGGQPGLGYTF.

The V call is TRBV19, the J call TRBJ1-1, with 8 bases matching TRBD1. Germline V gives CDR1 LNHDA, CDR2 SQIVND (reference sequence). This CDR3 contains 14 residues. V trimming: 4 bases; J trimming: 6 bases; junction bases outside the gene matches: 7. The CDR3: CASSTRQGFAEAFF. The CDR3 nucleotides read TGTGCCAGTAGTACCAGACAGGGGTTCGCTGAAGCTTTCTTT.

This clonotype was found many times. This chain links TRBV12-3 or TRBV12-4 with TRBJ1-5; a weak D match, TRBD1 (6 bases). V was clipped by 3 bases and J by 5 bases, with 8 bases between them. This CDR3 is 13 amino acids long. The CDR3 loop is CASSFWTDQPQHF. The CDR3 nucleotides read TGTGCCAGCAGTTTCTGGACAGATCAGCCCCAGCATTTT.

The CDR3 DNA is TGTGCCAGCAGCTTAGCGCCGGGACTAGCGGGAGTCGAGCAGTACTTC. Translation: CASSLAPGLAGVEQYF. The chain carries TRBV7-2 and TRBJ2-7; 14 bases align to TRBD2. V trimming: 0 bases; J trimming: 6 bases; junction bases outside the gene matches: 4. CDR1 is SGHTA and CDR2 is FQGNSA in the germline V gene. The CDR3 totals 16 residues. The whole variable domain, remainder taken from reference TRBV7-2 and TRBJ2-7, is GAGVSQSPSNKVTEKGKDVELRCDPISGHTALYWYRQSLGQGLEFLIYFQGNSAPDKSGLPSDRFSAERTGGSVSTLTIQRTQQEDSAVYLCASSLAPGLAGVEQYFGPGTRLTVT.

The chain uses TRBV6-2 or TRBV6-3 and TRBJ1-5; weak D call: TRBD1 (6 bases). CDR3 size: 19 residues. V lost 2 bases and J 0 bases, leaving 20 bases between the germline ends. Germline lookup yields CDR1 MNHEY and CDR2 SVGEGT. In DNA, the CDR3 is TGTGCCAGCAGTTACGCCCCCGGGACACTTACTGATAGCAATCAGCCCCAGCATTTT. This gives the protein CASSYAPGTLTDSNQPQHF.

This clonotype was counted ten times or more. The chain recombines TRBV7-8 with TRBJ1-6, with 7 bases aligning to TRBD1. V lost 0 bases, J lost 0 bases, and 8 bases stayed unmatched. Germline V gene lookup returns CDR1 SGHVS and CDR2 FQNEAQ. The CDR3 length is 19 residues. In DNA, the CDR3 is TGTGCCAGCAGCTTAGCACCTTCCAGGGGGAGCTCCTATAATTCACCCCTCCACTTT. It encodes CASSLAPSRGSSYNSPLHF. Together with reference TRBV7-8 and TRBJ1-6, the CDR3 gives the full variable domain: GAGVSQSPRYKVAKRGQDVALRCDPISGHVSLFWYQQALGQGPEFLTYFQNEAQLDKSGLPSDRFFAERPEGSVSTLKIQRTQQEDSAVYLCASSLAPSRGSSYNSPLHFGNGTRLTVT.

This chain connects TRBV27 to TRBJ2-7, with TRBD1 matching over 7 bases. Trimming cost V 6 bases and J 4 bases; bases outside gene matches: 3. The CDR3 is made up of 12 amino acids. In germline, CDR1 is MNHEY, CDR2 SMNVEV (reference sequence). Here the CDR3 DNA reads TGTGCCAGCAGGGGGACAGTGTACGAGCAGTACTTC. This gives the protein CASRGTVYEQYF.

The gene calls are TRBV6-5 and TRBJ2-5, with 8 bases fitting TRBD1. The ends lost 4 bases at V and 1 base at J; junction bases unmatched: 5. CDR3 length: 15 residues. Germline V gene lookup returns CDR1 MNHEY and CDR2 SVGAGI. The CDR3: CASSFFTGGQETQYF. CDR3 in DNA: TGTGCCAGCAGTTTTTTTACAGGGGGCCAAGAGACCCAGTACTTC.

This clonotype was counted at least ten times. The V gene is TRBV7-3, the J gene TRBJ1-1; a possible D gene is TRBD1 (5 bases). Germline assignment: CDR1 SGHTA and CDR2 FQGTGA. CDR3 length: 14 amino acids. V dropped 2 bases and J dropped 3 bases, with 10 bases sitting between them. CDR3 bases: TGTGCCAGCAGCTTAGGGGGGGAGGACACTGAAGCTTTCTTT. As protein: CASSLGGEDTEAFF.

The rearrangement joins TRBV6-1 to TRBJ2-7; D may correspond to TRBD1 or TRBD2 (5 bases each). The CDR3 is made up of 14 amino acids. Deletions cut 5 bases from V and 3 bases from J, with 14 bases between. Germline CDR1 is MNHNS and CDR2 is SASEGT. The CDR3 region is CASSRRDGYYEQYF. CDR3 nucleotide sequence: TGTGCCAGCAGTCGCCGGGACGGATACTACGAGCAGTACTTC.

This clonotype came up many times. A read error may produce the germline difference seen at one junction end. The chain uses TRBV12-3 or TRBV12-4 and TRBJ2-7, with 9 bases aligning to TRBD2. The CDR3 consists of 14 residues. CDR3 sequence reads: CASSFRASGIYRSF. The CDR3 bases are TGTGCCAGCAGTTTTAGAGCTAGCGGGATATACCGGTCCTTC.

This clonotype was seen only a few times. The junction shows a germline mismatch at one end, possibly a read error. The rearrangement links TRBV7-9 to TRBJ2-7, with 11 nucleotides matching TRBD2. CDR1 is SEHNR and CDR2 is FQNEAQ in the germline V gene (reference sequence). CDR3 length: 14 amino acids. The CDR3 DNA reads as TGTGCCAGCAGCCTTAGCGGGGGGGCCTACGAGCAGCACTTC. Its translation: CASSLSGGAYEQHF. Drawing the rest from reference TRBV7-9 and TRBJ2-7, the complete variable domain is DTGVSQNPRHKITKRGQNVTFRCDPISEHNRLYWYRQTLGQGPEFLTYFQNEAQLEKSRLLSDRFSAERPKGSFSTLEIQRTEQGDSAMYLCASSLSGGAYEQHFGPGTRLTVT.

The sample holds many counts of this clonotype. A read error may be the cause here, since a much bigger clone is one base away. J is TRBJ1-1 and V is TRBV6-5; D unclear. Trimming removed 4 bases at V and 4 bases at J, with 4 bases between. CDR1 and CDR2 (germline): MNHEY, SVGAGI. This CDR3 contains 11 residues. The CDR3 is CASSSATEAFF. CDR3 bases: TGTGCCAGCAGTTCGGCCACTGAAGCTTTCTTT.

This clonotype was counted ten times or more. The rearrangement uses TRBV18 and TRBJ1-5; the match to TRBD1 covers 7 bases. The CDR3 runs to 14 residues. The J segment lost 5 bases and the V segment lost 3 bases, leaving 4 bases of the junction unmatched. The germline V gene encodes CDR1 KGHSH and CDR2 LQKENI. CDR3 sequence: CASSPGQLDQPQHF. Written as DNA, the CDR3 is TGTGCCAGCTCACCGGGACAGCTAGATCAGCCCCAGCATTTT.

V usage is TRBV5-1 and J usage is TRBJ2-5, with 10 bases matching TRBD1. V lost 1 base and J lost 5; bases outside the gene matches: 5. The CDR3 sequence is 15 residues long. Germline V gene lookup returns CDR1 SGHRS and CDR2 YFSETQ. The DNA for the CDR3 is TGCGCCAGCAGCTTGCTGGGGACAGGGGAGGAGACCCAGTACTTC. Translating gives CASSLLGTGEETQYF.

The chain uses TRBV6-5 and TRBJ1-5; tentatively, D is TRBD1 (5 bases). Per germline, CDR1 MNHEY and CDR2 SVGAGI. V was clipped by 4 bases and J by 9 bases, with 16 bases between them. This CDR3 has 14 residues. This CDR3 is CASSSPGTGSPQHF. The CDR3 nucleotides read TGTGCCAGCAGTTCGCCCGGGACCGGTTCGCCCCAGCATTTT.

This clonotype was detected many times. The chain couples TRBV12-3 or TRBV12-4 to TRBJ1-1; 8 bases match TRBD1. V lost 6 bases to trimming and J lost 2 bases; unmatched junction nucleotides: 8. The CDR3 contains 15 residues. CDR3 amino acids: CASRLTGGGNTEAFF. In DNA form, the CDR3 reads TGTGCCAGCAGGCTCACAGGGGGAGGAAACACTGAAGCTTTCTTT.

This clonotype was observed many times. The rearrangement uses TRBV20-1 and TRBJ1-2, with 9 bases matching TRBD1. The CDR3 is made up of 16 amino acids. CDR1 is DFQATT and CDR2 is SNEGSKA in the germline V gene (reference sequence). Unmatched junction bases numbered 9, after V lost 3 bases and J lost 1 base. CDR3 nucleotide sequence: TGCAGTGCTAGTATGCCGGGACAGGGATATAACTATGGCTACACCTTC. This gives the protein CSASMPGQGYNYGYTF.

This clonotype was recorded many times. The chain employs TRBV5-6 and TRBJ1-3; possibly TRBD1 for D (5 bases). V dropped 4 bases and J dropped 0 bases, with 17 bases sitting between them. Germline V gene data show CDR1 as SGHDT and CDR2 as YYEEEE. The CDR3 extends over 17 amino acids. CDR3 sequence reads: CASSTTPGPGSGNTIYF. In nucleotides, the CDR3 is TGTGCCAGCAGCACAACCCCGGGACCCGGCTCTGGAAACACCATATATTTT. The variable domain in full, completed from reference TRBV5-6 and TRBJ1-3, reads DAGVTQSPTHLIKTRGQQVTLRCSPKSGHDTVSWYQQALGQGPQFIFQYYEEEERQRGNFPDRFSGHQFPNYSSELNVNALLLGDSALYLCASSTTPGPGSGNTIYFGEGSWLTVV.

In its sample, this clonotype was seen a few times. The chain links TRBV27 to TRBJ2-5; 7 nucleotides agree with TRBD2. Germline CDR1 MNHEY, CDR2 SMNVEV (reference sequence). Germline trimming cut 2 bases from V and 3 bases from J; bases unmatched to any gene: 3. The CDR3 is made up of 14 amino acids. In DNA, the CDR3 is TGTGCCAGCAGTTTAGCTAGCGGAGAAGAGACCCAGTACTTC. Translated: CASSLASGEETQYF.

On this clonotype: This clone may be a read error of a much larger clone one base away. The V and J genes are TRBV7-9 and TRBJ2-4; a possible D gene is TRBD1 (8 bases). This CDR3 has 16 residues. Germline loops: CDR1 SEHNR, CDR2 FQNEAQ (reference sequence). The CDR3 loop is CASSSHRGGAKNIKYF. CDR3 nucleotide sequence: TGTGCCAGCAGCTCGCACAGGGGGGGTGCCAAAAACATTAAGTACTTC.

Ten or more counts support this clonotype. V and J are TRBV4-3 and TRBJ1-3; unclear D gene. This CDR3 comprises 15 residues. With 4 bases removed from V and 0 bases from J, the gap between germline ends came to 10 bases. Per the germline V gene, CDR1 is LGHNA and CDR2 is YSLEER. CDR3: CASSPGTPSGNTIYF. CDR3 nucleotides: TGCGCCAGCAGCCCCGGAACCCCCTCTGGAAACACCATATATTTT.